What follows is one T cell receptor beta chain and its context. Its target is unknown. The data stem from a study of vaccination and CD4 T cells after COVID-19. The J segment lost 6 bases and the V segment lost 5 bases, leaving 6 bases of the junction unmatched. The CDR3 length is 13 residues. CDR1 and CDR2 from the germline V gene are MGHDK and SYGVNS. Cultured CD4+ T-cell DNA underwent Oncomine TCR Beta short-read sequencing. TCRdb reprocessed the PCR reads via MiXCR and lists one record per CDR3 protein. The data contain roughly 13,000 distinct CDR3 sequences, around half of them singletons. The sample's treatment: roughly ten-day PBMC culture with coronavirus spike peptide pools or control peptides (ViraFEST assay). Researchers reported culturing 2 million or so PBMCs per well with about 9.4 IU/ml IL-2 and 8 to 10 ug/ml peptide pools.

The TCR sequence derives from a human donor who had recovered from COVID-19. Sequenced: CD4+ T cells from blood, cultured in vitro. This chain links TRBV25-1 with TRBJ1-2, with 7 bases aligning to TRBD1. The CDR3: CASSLRQGHGYTF. CDR3 sequence (DNA): TGTGCCAGCAGTCTTAGACAGGGCCATGGCTACACCTTC.